This entry features one T cell receptor beta chain sequence. The PCR used 60 Vbeta and 13 Jbeta primers. Sequencing used immunoSEQ multiplex PCR; TCRdb keeps in-frame clones, though not all of them. Of fewer than 100,000 clones in the sample, 75% to 80% were seen once. This specimen belongs to a study of cytomegalovirus exposure and HLA in healthy donors. CDR1 is MDHEN and CDR2 is SYDVKM in the germline V gene. V was shortened by 6 bases and J by 3 bases, with 9 bases between the two germline ends. The CDR3 is 12 residues long. The sequenced sample was PBMCs. The receptor's source is a female donor in good health and CMV-seronegative. The V call is TRBV28, the J call TRBJ2-7; D may be TRBD1 (6 bases). CDR3 bases: TGTGCCAGCAGGACAGGAGGCTACGAGCAGTACTTC. Translating it yields CASRTGGYEQYF.